A selection of T cell receptor beta chains follows, all from one sample in a study of technical replicates of blood from a handful of donors. TCRdb's copy holds only in-frame clones and misses some; the assay was immunoSEQ multiplex PCR. The sample yields 55,000 to 75,000 clones, about 87% seen once. The sample taken for sequencing was PBMCs. The receptors shown here come from a human donor in good health. Some clones in this sample may be carry-over from other donors' samples. Both conserved end residues are part of each CDR3. D genes are given only for firm matches. Rows may omit the clone size; those that give it use once, few, many or a size class.

v_call	d_call	j_call	clone_size	cdr3_nt	cdr3_aa
TRBV7-3	NA	TRBJ2-3	NA	TGTGCCAGCAGCAACACGAGGGATGATACGCAGTATTTT	CASSNTRDDTQYF
TRBV19	TRBD1	TRBJ1-1	NA	TGTGCCAGTAGTGCTCAGGGGGCGGGCACTGAAGCTTTCTTT	CASSAQGAGTEAFF
TRBV5-1	NA	TRBJ1-1	NA	TGCGCCAGCAGCTTGGGTGAGGGCACTGAAGCTTTCTTT	CASSLGEGTEAFF
TRBV27	TRBD1	TRBJ2-1	NA	TGTGCCAGCAGTTCTTCCCGACAGGGCGGCAAGTTCTTC	CASSSSRQGGKFF
TRBV7-2	NA	TRBJ2-3	NA	TGTGCCAGCAGCTTAACGGGGGGCCAGGGCGCAGATACGCAGTATTTT	CASSLTGGQGADTQYF
TRBV7-9	NA	TRBJ2-2	NA	TGTGCCAGCAGCGTATTCAGGGTAGGCGACACCGGGGAGCTGTTTTTT	CASSVFRVGDTGELFF
TRBV4-3	NA	TRBJ2-4	NA	TGCGCCAGCAGCCAAAGCGCGGCTACCGGTAAAAACATTCAGTACTTC	CASSQSAATGKNIQYF
TRBV5-1	NA	TRBJ1-5	NA	TGCGCCAGCAGCTTAAATCCCGATCAGCCCCAGCATTTT	CASSLNPDQPQHF
TRBV11-2	NA	TRBJ2-2	NA	TGTGCCAGCAGCTCGTCCCGGGGGACCGGGGAGCTGTTTTTT	CASSSSRGTGELFF
TRBV7-9	NA	TRBJ1-4	NA	TGTGCCAGCAGCTTTGAGGGAACCCTTAGTGAAAAACTGTTTTTT	CASSFEGTLSEKLFF
TRBV7-9	NA	TRBJ2-1	NA	TGTGCCAGCAGCCCGACAACTTACTACAATGAGCAGTTCTTC	CASSPTTYYNEQFF
TRBV7-7	NA	TRBJ2-5	NA	TGTGCCAGCAGCTCGGGAGAGACCCAGTACTTC	CASSSGETQYF
TRBV5-8	NA	TRBJ2-1	NA	TGTGCCAGCAGTCCAGTAGCGAACACCTACAATGAGCAGTTCTTC	CASSPVANTYNEQFF
TRBV29-1	NA	TRBJ1-5	NA	TGCAGCCTCTCCCCTAGCAGCAATCAGCCCCAGCATTTT	CSLSPSSNQPQHF
TRBV11-3	TRBD2	TRBJ2-2	NA	TGTGCCAGCAGCTTGGCTACCGGGACTAGCTCTGCCGGGGAGCTGTTTTTT	CASSLATGTSSAGELFF
TRBV30	TRBD2	TRBJ2-3	few	TGTGCCTGGAGTCTAGCGGGAGCAGATACGCAGTATTTT	CAWSLAGADTQYF
TRBV4-1	NA	TRBJ1-5	NA	TGCGCCAGCAGCCAAGATCGCCAGGGCAACAATCAGCCCCAGCATTTT	CASSQDRQGNNQPQHF
TRBV6-4	NA	TRBJ1-6	NA	TGTGCCAGCAGTGAGTCGGCAGGGAAGAACTCCTATAATTCACCCCTCCACTTT	CASSESAGKNSYNSPLHF
TRBV2	NA	TRBJ2-4	NA	TGTGCCAGCAGTGACAATCTAGCGACCAAAAACATTCAGTACTTC	CASSDNLATKNIQYF
TRBV27	TRBD2	TRBJ2-7	NA	TGTGCCAGCAGTAAAAGCGGGGGGGCCTACGAGCAGTACTTC	CASSKSGGAYEQYF
TRBV5-6	TRBD1	TRBJ1-2	once	TGTGCCAGCAGCTCACAGGGGGTTGGGTATGGCTACACCTTC	CASSSQGVGYGYTF
TRBV6-5	TRBD1	TRBJ2-2	NA	TGTGCCAGCAGTCAATCAGGGGGCGGGACCGGGGAGCTGTTTTTT	CASSQSGGGTGELFF
TRBV2	NA	TRBJ1-6	few	TGTGCCAGCAGGAGGTATTCACCCCTCCACTTT	CASRRYSPLHF
TRBV25-1	TRBD1	TRBJ1-4	NA	TGTGCCAGCAGCCAAACAGGGGCCTTAGGTGAAAAACTGTTTTTT	CASSQTGALGEKLFF
TRBV7-3	TRBD2	TRBJ2-3	NA	TGTGCCAGCAGCTTCGGGGCGCGGGGGGCAACGACGCAGTATTTT	CASSFGARGATTQYF
TRBV2	TRBD1	TRBJ2-4	NA	TGTGCCAGCAGTCATCCGGGACAGGGGTCGGACATTCAGTACTTC	CASSHPGQGSDIQYF
TRBV7-6	NA	TRBJ1-1	few	TGTGCCAGCAGCCCCACTGCGGGGGGGGGCGGCACTGAAGCTTTCTTT	CASSPTAGGGGTEAFF
TRBV5-4	NA	TRBJ1-2	NA	TGTGCCAGCAGCCGTCCCGAGAGGAATTATGGCTACACCTTC	CASSRPERNYGYTF
TRBV19	NA	TRBJ2-7	NA	TGTGCCAGTAGTATGGGAGACTACGATTTCGAGCAGTACTTC	CASSMGDYDFEQYF
TRBV7-9	TRBD2	TRBJ2-1	few	TGTGCCAGCAGCCCAGTGGTGGGACTAGCGGAGAATGAGCAGTTCTTC	CASSPVVGLAENEQFF
TRBV18	TRBD1	TRBJ1-2	NA	TGTGCCAGCTCACCACCGGGACAGGGGGCGAGAGTAAGAGGCTACACCTTC	CASSPPGQGARVRGYTF
TRBV6-1	TRBD1	TRBJ2-7	NA	TGTGCCAGCAGGGACAGGGCATCCTACGAGCAGTACTTC	CASRDRASYEQYF
TRBV6-5	NA	TRBJ2-1	NA	TGTGCCAGCAGTAAACCCACAGGGCGCAATGAGCAGTTCTTC	CASSKPTGRNEQFF
TRBV19	TRBD2	TRBJ2-7	NA	TGTGCCAGTAGTTGGGGACTAGCGGGGACCTACGAGCAGTACTTC	CASSWGLAGTYEQYF
TRBV15	TRBD2	TRBJ2-7	NA	TGTGCCACCAGCAGCTCACGCACGGGGAGCGGGAGTGGCGAGCAGTACTTC	CATSSSRTGSGSGEQYF
TRBV28	NA	TRBJ2-6	NA	TGTGCCAGCAGTTACGGGGGCTCTGGGGCCAACGTCCTGACTTTC	CASSYGGSGANVLTF
TRBV29-1	TRBD2	TRBJ2-5	NA	TGCAGCCTCTGGGGACTAGCGGGAGGAGAGACCCAGTACTTC	CSLWGLAGGETQYF
TRBV7-8	TRBD2	TRBJ2-2	NA	TGTGCCAGCAGCCTCGGACTAGCGTTCGGGGAGCTGTTTTTT	CASSLGLAFGELFF
TRBV4-2	NA	TRBJ2-2	once	TGTGCCAGCAGATCCTTCCGGGACACCGGGGAGCTGTTTTTT	CASRSFRDTGELFF
TRBV7-3	NA	TRBJ2-3	NA	TGTGCCAGCAGCTTCCGGGGCACAGATACGCAGTATTTT	CASSFRGTDTQYF
TRBV11-2	TRBD1	TRBJ1-2	once	TGTGCCAGCAGTCCAGGAAGGGGGCAAGTTGGCTACACCTTC	CASSPGRGQVGYTF
TRBV15	TRBD1	TRBJ1-3	NA	TGTGCCACCAGCAGACTTAGGACAGGAGACTTTCGAAACACCATATATTTT	CATSRLRTGDFRNTIYF
TRBV2	TRBD2	TRBJ2-1	NA	TGTGCCAGCACGGGGGGCGGCGGGAGGGCTTACAATGAGCAGTTCTTC	CASTGGGGRAYNEQFF
TRBV27	TRBD1	TRBJ2-3	once	TGTGCCAGCAGTACGGGACAGGGCCCAGATACGCAGTATTTT	CASSTGQGPDTQYF
TRBV5-4	TRBD1	TRBJ2-2	NA	TGTGCCACCAGGACAGGGGTTGGCGGGGAGCTGTTTTTT	CATRTGVGGELFF
TRBV4-3	NA	TRBJ2-7	NA	TGCGCCAGCAGCCAAGAGATCCTAGGGGGAACTAGCGTAGGCTACGAGCAGTACTTC	CASSQEILGGTSVGYEQYF
TRBV5-1	NA	TRBJ1-1	NA	TGCGCCAGCAGCCGAATGATAAACGATGGACAGACCCTTGAAGCTTTCTTT	CASSRMINDGQTLEAFF
TRBV11-2	NA	TRBJ2-5	NA	TGTGCCAGCAGCTTAGGGCCGCTCGGGGAGACCCAGTACTTC	CASSLGPLGETQYF
TRBV7-9	NA	TRBJ2-5	NA	TGTGCCAGCAGCTTACGCAGGGATGAAGAGACCCAGTACTTC	CASSLRRDEETQYF
TRBV5-6	NA	TRBJ2-7	NA	TGTGCCAGCAGTCCCCTAGGACAGCAACACTACGAGCAGTACTTC	CASSPLGQQHYEQYF
TRBV19	NA	TRBJ1-4	once	TGTGCCAGTAGTCCCGCATCGGGAACTAATGAAAAACTGTTTTTT	CASSPASGTNEKLFF
TRBV5-1	TRBD1	TRBJ1-1	NA	TGCGCCAGCAGCTTCGGGACAGGGAGCACTGAAGCTTTCTTT	CASSFGTGSTEAFF
TRBV10-3	NA	TRBJ1-5	NA	TGTGCCATCAGTGAGGGGGGGAGCAATCAGCCCCAGCATTTT	CAISEGGSNQPQHF
TRBV6-6	NA	TRBJ2-7	NA	TGTGCCAGCAGTTACTCAGGGGGTAACGAGCAGTACTTC	CASSYSGGNEQYF
TRBV18	TRBD1	TRBJ2-2	NA	TGTGCCAGCTCACCGCAGGGGGCTGTCGGCACCGGGGAGCTGTTTTTT	CASSPQGAVGTGELFF
TRBV15	TRBD1	TRBJ2-3	NA	TGTGCCGCGAGGACAGGGGGCACAGATACGCAGTATTTT	CAARTGGTDTQYF
TRBV4-1	TRBD2	TRBJ2-1	NA	TGCGCCAGCAGCCTCTCTCGGACTAGCGGGGGGGGATACAATGAGCAGTTCTTC	CASSLSRTSGGGYNEQFF
TRBV7-9	NA	TRBJ1-2	NA	TGTGCCAGCAGCTTAGGGGGGGACCGGCCGGTAGGGTATGGCTACACCTTC	CASSLGGDRPVGYGYTF
TRBV6-6	NA	TRBJ1-3	NA	TGTGCCAGCAGTGTCGTCTCTGGAAACACCATATATTTT	CASSVVSGNTIYF